The clone carrying this T cell receptor beta chain appeared a few times. Antigen: not known. The data originate from a study of CD8+ T cells in alopecia areata. RNA was extracted and reverse transcribed into cDNA as the sequencing template. The data were produced by immunoSEQ multiplex PCR, yet TCRdb's version contains in-frame clones alone and is incomplete. This table has fewer than 250,000 clones, 35% to 45% appearing once. CDR1 and CDR2 from the germline V gene are KGHSH and LQKENI. The CDR3 contains 16 residues. Trimming cost V 3 bases and J 8 bases; bases outside gene matches: 10. As to treatment: oral pan-JAK inhibitor, 5-10 mg twice daily. Peripheral blood and lesional scalp punch biopsies came from alopecia areata patients. The sorting of PBMCs gave CD4+ and CD8+ T cells. Overall study findings and caveats: Tofacitinib produced a significant decrease in scalp clonality and in expanded CD8+ clones among the top 100.

The chain is built from TRBV18 and TRBJ1-6; 7 nucleotides align to TRBD1. The receptor's source is a human donor with alopecia areata. The material sequenced was CD4+ T cells sorted from blood, taken around week 34, from a patient treated with tofacitinib. CDR3 region: CASSPSRQGKDSPLHF. The CDR3 DNA follows: TGTGCCAGCTCACCTTCAAGACAGGGAAAGGATTCACCCCTCCACTTT. Supplemented by reference TRBV18 and TRBJ1-6, the full variable domain reads NAGVMQNPRHLVRRRGQEARLRCSPMKGHSHVYWYRQLPEEGLKFMVYLQKENIIDESGMPKERFSAEFPKEGPSILRIQQVVRGDSAAYFCASSPSRQGKDSPLHFGNGTRLTVT.